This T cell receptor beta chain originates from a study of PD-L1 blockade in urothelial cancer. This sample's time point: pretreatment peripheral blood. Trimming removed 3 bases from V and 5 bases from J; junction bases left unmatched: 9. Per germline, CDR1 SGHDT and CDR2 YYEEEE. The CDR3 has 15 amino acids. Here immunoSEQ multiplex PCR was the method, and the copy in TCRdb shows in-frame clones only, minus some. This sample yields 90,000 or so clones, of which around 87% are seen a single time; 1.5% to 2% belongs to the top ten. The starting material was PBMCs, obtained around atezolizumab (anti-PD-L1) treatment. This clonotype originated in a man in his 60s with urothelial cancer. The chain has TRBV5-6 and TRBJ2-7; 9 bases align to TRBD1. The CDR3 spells CASSWGDRVNDEQYF. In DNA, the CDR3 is TGTGCCAGCAGCTGGGGGGACAGGGTAAACGACGAGCAGTACTTC.